Below, 12 T cell receptor beta chains from the same sample are listed, as sequenced in a study of T cell repertoires in cytomegalovirus infection. TCRdb re-analysed the reads in MiXCR, keeping a single row per CDR3 protein. The sample holds about 530,000 distinct CDR3 sequences, about 25% seen once. Sample: PBMCs. These receptors came from a human donor in good health (CMV status not recorded). Some clones in this sample may be carry-over from other donors' samples.

In this sample, this clonotype turned up many times. This sequence joins TRBV11-2 and TRBJ2-3, with 13 positions matching TRBD2. The CDR3 covers 15 residues. CDR1 and CDR2 from the germline V gene are SGHAT and FQNNGV. V lost 6 bases to trimming and J lost 7 bases; unmatched junction nucleotides: 7. CDR3 sequence (DNA): TGTGCCAGCAGTCCGACTAGCGGGAGGACATATACGCAGTATTTT. This encodes CASSPTSGRTYTQYF.

This clonotype was recorded only once. V and J are TRBV18 and TRBJ2-7; D perhaps matches TRBD2 (6 bases). V lost 3 bases and J 7 bases, leaving 19 bases between the germline ends. There are 15 residues in the CDR3. Germline V gene data show CDR1 as KGHSH and CDR2 as LQKENI. CDR3 bases: TGTGCCAGCTCACCGTGGGACTCCACGGGGGAAGAGCAGTACGTC. Translating it yields CASSPWDSTGEEQYV.

This clonotype was counted only a few times. The chain carries TRBV7-9 and TRBJ2-1; 11 bases align to TRBD2. V trimming: 4 bases; J trimming: 2 bases; junction bases outside the gene matches: 7. CDR1 and CDR2 (germline): SEHNR, FQNEAQ (reference sequence). The CDR3 is 17 amino acids. The CDR3 region is CASSYTSGSGPYNEQFF. In DNA form, the CDR3 reads TGTGCCAGCAGCTACACTAGCGGGAGTGGGCCCTACAATGAGCAGTTCTTC.

J is TRBJ1-3 and V is TRBV6-1, with D maybe TRBD1 (5 bases). The germline gives CDR1 MNHNS, CDR2 SASEGT. This CDR3 has 16 residues. V was cut by 6 bases and J by 0 bases, with 15 bases left in between. CDR3 sequence (DNA): TGTGCCAGCAGGTTGGACGGGGCTTACTCTGGAAACACCATATATTTT. Residues: CASRLDGAYSGNTIYF.

This clonotype was seen at least ten times. This rearrangement joins TRBV7-9 to TRBJ2-2; TRBD2 matches at 13 bases. Germline V gene sequence: CDR1 SEHNR, CDR2 FQNEAQ (reference sequence). There are 17 residues in the CDR3. The trim removed 5 bases at V and 7 bases at J, leaving 10 bases unmatched. CDR3 in amino acids: CASSPGLAGVINGELFF. CDR3 bases: TGTGCCAGCAGCCCCGGACTAGCGGGAGTAATCAACGGGGAGCTGTTTTTT.

This clonotype was picked up many times. The chain is built from TRBV7-6 and TRBJ2-2; the D is unclear. The CDR3 covers 12 residues. Trimming removed 3 bases at V and 5 bases at J, with 4 bases between. Germline lookup yields CDR1 SGHVS and CDR2 FNYEAQ. CDR3 protein: CASSFMTGELFF. DNA for the CDR3: TGTGCCAGCAGCTTTATGACCGGGGAGCTGTTTTTT. The complete variable domain, with remaining parts taken from reference TRBV7-6 and TRBJ2-2, reads GAGVSQSPRYKVTKRGQDVALRCDPISGHVSLYWYRQALGQGPEFLTYFNYEAQQDKSGLPNDRFSAERPEGSISTLTIQRTEQRDSAMYRCASSFMTGELFFGEGSRLTVL.

The rearrangement links TRBV29-1 to TRBJ1-5, with TRBD1 as a possible D gene (5 bases). The CDR3 is made up of 14 amino acids. From germline, CDR1 is SQVTM and CDR2 ANQGSEA. With 4 bases removed from V and 0 bases from J, the gap between germline ends came to 10 bases. The CDR3 DNA reads as TGCAGCGTTGTTGACAGAAATAGCAATCAGCCCCAGCATTTT. Protein product: CSVVDRNSNQPQHF.

This clonotype has only a few counts. The V gene is TRBV20-1, the J gene TRBJ2-7; 8 nucleotides align to TRBD1. There are 16 residues in the CDR3. V shed 4 bases, J shed 3 bases, and the junction held 14 bases outside the gene matches. Germline V gives CDR1 DFQATT, CDR2 SNEGSKA (reference sequence). The CDR3 spells CSATLRGQGKDYEQYF. The CDR3 DNA sequence: TGCAGTGCTACCCTACGTGGACAGGGTAAAGACTACGAGCAGTACTTC.

This clonotype was picked up a small number of times. The chain uses TRBV19 and TRBJ1-2; D unresolved. In germline, CDR1 is LNHDA, CDR2 SQIVND (reference sequence). The ends were cut back, 7 bases at V and 7 bases at J, with 13 bases in the middle. This CDR3 has 12 amino acids. The DNA of the CDR3 is TGTGCCAGTAATAGAGGGTTCTCTGGCTACACCTTC. Protein sequence: CASNRGFSGYTF.

J is TRBJ1-2 and V is TRBV4-1, with 7 bases identical to TRBD1. CDR1 MGHRA and CDR2 YSYEKL come from the germline V gene. The CDR3 has 14 amino acids. V lost 0 bases to trimming and J lost 7 bases; unmatched junction nucleotides: 5. In DNA form, the CDR3 reads TGCGCCAGCAGCCAAGATCGACAGGGCGGTGGCTACACCTTC. This gives the protein CASSQDRQGGGYTF.

The chain uses TRBV6-2 or TRBV6-3 and TRBJ2-1; D may be TRBD2 (6 bases). V dropped 11 bases and J dropped 3 bases, with 17 bases sitting between them. The germline V gene has CDR1 MNHEY and CDR2 SVGEGT. The CDR3 consists of 14 residues. The CDR3 DNA reads TGTGCCGGGGATGGGGGAGGCGTCTACAATGAGCAGTTCTTC. Protein: CAGDGGGVYNEQFF.

The table lists this clonotype with many counts. The V call is TRBV7-2, the J call TRBJ2-3; no definite D call. With 0 bases removed from V and 0 bases from J, the gap between germline ends came to 4 bases. CDR1 and CDR2 from the germline V gene are SGHTA and FQGNSA. This CDR3 has 14 amino acids. The CDR3 sequence: CASSLATSTDTQYF. The CDR3, as DNA: TGTGCCAGCAGCTTAGCCACTAGCACAGATACGCAGTATTTT.